This TCR beta chain originates from a study of identical twins. Everyone who donated was a healthy Caucasian. This CDR3 is 13 amino acids long. The germline V gene encodes CDR1 SEHNR and CDR2 FQNEAQ (reference sequence). V dropped 5 bases and J dropped 1 base, with 9 bases sitting between them. This clonotype turned up a few times. The antigen is undetermined. A universal primer site was created by template switching, with the cDNA bearing unique molecular identifiers. TCRdb reprocessed the 5' RACE reads with MiXCR, giving one entry per CDR3 protein. The table shows approximately 240,000 distinct CDR3 sequences, with roughly 13% occurring only once. Study results and limitations: Low generation probability was overrepresented in out-of-frame alpha sequences shared by twins. Models, which agreed with sharing between unrelated individuals, nonetheless underestimated the out-of-frame TCR alpha sharing seen in monozygotic twins.

The sample taken for sequencing was memory (CD45RO+) T cells sorted from blood. This receptor was obtained from a young woman in good health. V usage is TRBV7-9 and J usage is TRBJ2-7; D not resolved. CDR3 coding DNA: TGTGCCAGCAGCCCTAGACCTTCCTACGAGCAGTACTTC. It specifies CASSPRPSYEQYF.